A single sample gave rise to the 3 T cell receptor beta chains below, sequenced in a study of neurological immune-mediated disorders. Time point meaning: longitudinal time-point 2. TCRdb passed the 5' RACE reads through MiXCR, listing each CDR3 protein once. The table includes 84,000 or so distinct CDR3 sequences, approximately 13% detected once. Sequenced input: PBMCs. These receptors all stem from a female donor with HTLV-1-associated myelopathy (HAM/TSP).

There are many counts of this clonotype. The gene calls are TRBV5-1 and TRBJ2-7; tentative D call: TRBD1 (5 bases). Trimming took 4 bases from V and 2 from J, leaving 13 bases between them. The CDR3 is 14 residues long. Germline loops: CDR1 SGHRS, CDR2 YFSETQ. CDR3 loop: CASSITTGAYEQYF. In DNA, the CDR3 is TGCGCCAGCAGCATTACCACAGGAGCCTACGAGCAGTACTTC.

This clonotype has at least ten counts. The chain carries TRBV18 and TRBJ2-1; 10 bases are a match to TRBD1. Losses at the gene ends were 3 bases for V and 6 bases for J; bases not matched to a gene: 5. This CDR3 comprises 15 residues. The germline V gene encodes CDR1 KGHSH and CDR2 LQKENI. CDR3 nucleotide sequence: TGTGCCAGCTCACCCGGGACAGGGGCCCCCAATGAGCAGTTCTTC. Translated: CASSPGTGAPNEQFF.

V usage is TRBV7-7 and J usage is TRBJ2-1, with 9 bases that match TRBD2. V lost 2 bases and J lost 9; bases outside the gene matches: 8. CDR1 and CDR2 from the germline V gene are SSHAT and FNYEAQ (reference sequence). The CDR3 extends over 15 amino acids. The CDR3 protein is CASSLYGGGAGEQFF. The CDR3 nucleotides are TGTGCCAGCAGCTTATATGGCGGGGGGGCCGGTGAGCAGTTCTTC.